This T cell receptor (beta chain) was profiled in a study of PD-1 blockade in mismatch repair-deficient tumors. General study results and limits: Tumor-resident clones, often undetectable pretreatment in blood, expanded then contracted after pembrolizumab.

TCRdb keeps only in-frame clones here, not all; method: immunoSEQ multiplex PCR. The repertoire holds tens of thousands of clones, approximately 82% seen once, with nearly 5.5% in the top ten. Note on this clone: The antigen is unknown.

The CDR3 extends over 17 amino acids. The V segment lost 5 bases and the J segment 2 bases; nucleotides outside the gene matches: 13. CDR1 is LNHNV, CDR2 YYDKDF, per germline (reference sequence). The starting material was peripheral blood, obtained 2 weeks after starting pembrolizumab. This receptor was taken from an adult with mismatch repair-deficient cancer. V and J are TRBV15 and TRBJ2-3; TRBD2 agrees at 7 bases. The CDR3 DNA follows: TGTGCCACCAGCCCAGATTGGGGGAGGGTGTCCACAGATACGCAGTATTTT. Encoded protein: CATSPDWGRVSTDTQYF. The whole variable domain, filled in from reference TRBV15 and TRBJ2-3, reads DAMVIQNPRYQVTQFGKPVTLSCSQTLNHNVMYWYQQKSSQAPKLLFHYYDKDFNNEADTPDNFQSRRPNTSFCFLDIRSPGLGDTAMYLCATSPDWGRVSTDTQYFGPGTRLTVL.